This entry concerns a single TCR beta chain. This sample is drawn from a study of T cells in Graves' hyperthyroidism and ophthalmopathy. Regions amplified from RNA transcripts were the TCR beta CDR3 regions. An initial round of RT-PCR targeting the TCR CDR3 relied on the HTBI primer set. TCRdb re-analysed the multiplex PCR reads in MiXCR, keeping a single row per CDR3 protein. The table includes roughly 200,000 distinct CDR3 sequences, around 18% detected once. The CDR3 is 16 amino acids. V was trimmed by 1 base and J by 6 bases, leaving 16 bases between them. From germline, CDR1 is SGHKS and CDR2 YYEKEE (reference sequence). Orbital computed tomography and thyroid ultrasound, together with serum TRAb and thyroxine and clinical symptoms, were used for diagnoses. PBMCs were collected from an approximately 10 ml volume of fresh peripheral blood.

Material for sequencing was blood. The V call is TRBV5-5, the J call TRBJ2-2, with a possible D match to TRBD2 (6 bases). The TCR comes from a man aged 35 to 55 with Graves' hyperthyroidism. This CDR3 is CASSLSRGVRSGELFF. CDR3 DNA sequence: TGTGCCAGCAGCTTGTCACGCGGGGTCCGATCCGGGGAGCTGTTTTTT.